A selection of T cell receptor beta chains follows, all from one sample in a study of blood T cell repertoires in COVID-19. Clones were read by immunoSEQ multiplex PCR, and TCRdb kept only the in-frame ones, dropping some. The sample gives over 150,000 clones, 65% to 85% of which show up once; 3.7% is in the top ten. Sequenced: peripheral blood. These receptors were collected from an elderly woman with acute or convalescent COVID-19. Both conserved end residues are part of each CDR3. A D gene is named only where the DNA matches it firmly. Not all rows give a size; the values are once, few, many and, for expanded clones, a class.

-	TRBV6-5	TRBJ1-1	-	CATLRGGSEAFF	TGTGCCACCCTCAGAGGGGGATCTGAAGCTTTCTTT
TRBD1	TRBV18	TRBJ1-2	few	CASSPGTGIASGGYTF	TGTGCCAGCTCACCAGGGACAGGGATAGCTTCGGGGGGCTACACCTTC
-	TRBV7-7	TRBJ2-2	few	CASSLYSNTGELFF	TGTGCCAGCAGCTTATATAGTAACACCGGGGAGCTGTTTTTT
TRBD1	TRBV6-5	TRBJ2-7	-	CASSFDRGATYEQYF	TGTGCCAGCAGTTTTGACAGGGGCGCAACCTACGAGCAGTACTTC
-	TRBV7-3	TRBJ1-1	few	CASSPNTDTEAFF	TGTGCCAGCAGCCCCAACACAGACACTGAAGCTTTCTTT
-	TRBV28	TRBJ2-7	-	CASSEHGTQDYEQYF	TGTGCCAGCAGTGAGCACGGGACACAAGACTACGAGCAGTACTTC
TRBD1	TRBV2	TRBJ1-5	few	CASSDQGAGGNQPQHF	TGTGCCAGCAGTGACCAGGGGGCAGGCGGCAATCAGCCCCAGCATTTT
TRBD1	TRBV2	TRBJ1-1	-	CASSGQGALSEAFF	TGTGCCAGCAGCGGACAGGGGGCCTTGAGTGAAGCTTTCTTT
-	TRBV2	TRBJ1-5	-	CASSGQQIHF	TGTGCCAGCAGTGGACAGCAGATCCATTTT
-	TRBV2	TRBJ1-5	once	CASSEGGLTNQPQHF	TGTGCCAGCAGTGAGGGGGGACTGACCAATCAGCCCCAGCATTTT
TRBD1	TRBV30	TRBJ1-1	-	CAWSIQDRLAFF	TGTGCCTGGAGTATACAGGACAGGTTGGCTTTCTTT
-	TRBV11-2	TRBJ2-2	-	CASSLYVGRRDTGELFF	TGTGCCAGCAGCTTATACGTAGGGAGGAGAGACACCGGGGAGCTGTTTTTT
-	TRBV5-1	TRBJ1-2	-	CASSLEGAAGYTF	TGCGCCAGCAGCTTGGAAGGGGCGGCTGGCTACACCTTC
TRBD2	TRBV6-5	TRBJ2-7	-	CASRLAGGEAYEQYF	TGTGCCAGCAGACTAGCGGGGGGTGAGGCCTACGAGCAGTACTTC
TRBD1	TRBV6-5	TRBJ1-4	few	CASSRGTDLNEKLFF	TGTGCCAGCAGTCGCGGGACAGACCTTAATGAAAAACTGTTTTTT
TRBD2	TRBV7-8	TRBJ2-2	-	CASRLGPRGGPGELFF	TGTGCCAGCAGGCTAGGCCCGCGGGGGGGGCCCGGGGAGCTGTTTTTT
TRBD1	TRBV5-1	TRBJ1-2	-	CASSLEWDRVNGYTF	TGCGCCAGCAGCTTGGAATGGGACAGGGTTAATGGCTACACCTTC
TRBD1	TRBV7-9	TRBJ2-7	-	CASSLNRGPYEQYF	TGTGCCAGCAGCTTAAACAGGGGACCCTACGAGCAGTACTTC
-	TRBV19	TRBJ1-1	-	CASSTPTGHQRVMNTEAFF	TGTGCCAGTAGTACCCCGACAGGCCACCAGAGAGTAATGAACACTGAAGCTTTCTTT
-	TRBV2	TRBJ2-4	-	CAIEAQGFKAKNIQYF	TGTGCCATCGAAGCACAGGGTTTCAAAGCCAAAAACATTCAGTACTTC
-	TRBV11-1	TRBJ2-7	-	CASSYQRALNEQYF	TGTGCCAGCAGCTATCAGCGGGCATTAAACGAGCAGTACTTC
-	TRBV7-9	TRBJ2-4	once	CASSLALTSAKNIQYF	TGTGCCAGCAGCTTAGCGCTAACCTCGGCCAAAAACATTCAGTACTTC
TRBD2	TRBV7-3	TRBJ2-3	few	CASSSAGGGDTQYF	TGTGCCAGCAGTTCCGCGGGAGGCGGAGATACGCAGTATTTT
-	TRBV5-1	TRBJ2-1	once	CASIPRPGDNEQFF	TGCGCCAGCATCCCACGCCCAGGGGACAATGAGCAGTTCTTC
-	TRBV2	TRBJ1-4	-	CASKGQASYGEKLFF	TGTGCCAGCAAGGGCCAGGCTAGCTATGGTGAAAAACTGTTTTTT
TRBD1	TRBV3-1/TRBV3-2	TRBJ2-7	-	CASSLGQGNYEQYF	TGTGCCAGCAGCCTGGGACAGGGAAATTACGAGCAGTACTTC
-	TRBV28	TRBJ1-6	-	CASSQTGSPLHF	TGTGCCAGCAGCCAGACGGGTTCACCCCTCCACTTT
-	TRBV6-5	TRBJ1-3	few	CASKDVRGARDTIYF	TGTGCCAGCAAAGACGTCCGGGGGGCGCGGGACACCATATATTTT
-	TRBV2	TRBJ2-2	-	CASRRQRNTGELFF	TGTGCCAGCAGGCGACAGAGAAACACCGGGGAGCTGTTTTTT
-	TRBV7-9	TRBJ2-7	-	CASSPGGSGYEQYF	TGTGCCAGCAGCCCTGGAGGTAGCGGTTACGAGCAGTACTTC
TRBD1	TRBV6-5	TRBJ1-1	-	CASRSTGGNTEAFF	TGTGCCAGCAGATCCACAGGGGGGAACACTGAAGCTTTCTTT
TRBD2	TRBV19	TRBJ2-7	-	CASSIPGLASYEQYF	TGTGCCAGTAGTATCCCGGGACTAGCGTCTTACGAGCAGTACTTC
TRBD2	TRBV5-1	TRBJ2-1	-	CASSFPGTTDVTASYNEQFF	TGCGCCAGCAGCTTCCCCGGGACTACCGACGTAACGGCATCCTACAATGAGCAGTTCTTC
TRBD1	TRBV19	TRBJ1-2	-	CASLGQGPYYGYTF	TGTGCCAGCCTGGGACAGGGGCCCTACTATGGCTACACCTTC
-	TRBV27	TRBJ1-6	once	CASSPPPSGARSPLHF	TGTGCCAGCAGTCCACCCCCCTCAGGGGCTAGATCACCCCTCCACTTT
TRBD2	TRBV25-1	TRBJ2-6	once	CASSEGGASGSGANVLTF	TGTGCCAGCAGTGAGGGAGGGGCTAGTGGTTCTGGGGCCAACGTCCTGACTTTC
-	TRBV9	TRBJ2-4	-	CASSGQSKNIQYF	TGTGCCAGCAGCGGACAGTCCAAAAACATTCAGTACTTC
-	TRBV25-1	TRBJ1-2	-	CASSEFPGDNYGYTF	TGTGCCAGCAGTGAATTCCCGGGGGACAACTATGGCTACACCTTC
TRBD1	TRBV27	TRBJ1-2	-	CASRYLQGVGYGYTF	TGTGCCAGCAGATACCTACAGGGGGTTGGCTATGGCTACACCTTC
-	TRBV7-3	TRBJ2-1	once	CASSLSGDGAYNEQFF	TGTGCCAGCAGCTTAAGCGGGGACGGGGCCTACAATGAGCAGTTCTTC
-	TRBV19	TRBJ1-2	-	CASSTTGDYGYTF	TGTGCCAGTAGTACCACCGGGGACTATGGCTACACCTTC
-	TRBV18	TRBJ2-7	-	CASSPQKATGEQYF	TGTGCCAGCTCACCACAAAAAGCAACGGGGGAGCAGTACTTC
TRBD1	TRBV18	TRBJ1-5	-	CASSPRTGSGQPQHF	TGTGCCAGCTCACCACGGACAGGGTCAGGACAGCCCCAGCATTTT
TRBD2	TRBV13	TRBJ2-1	-	CASSPRGTSGGPEQFF	TGTGCCAGCAGCCCTAGGGGGACTAGCGGGGGCCCTGAGCAGTTCTTC
-	TRBV5-1	TRBJ2-3	-	CASSLDLQDTQYF	TGCGCCAGCAGCTTGGATCTGCAGGATACGCAGTATTTT
TRBD2	TRBV19	TRBJ2-3	-	CASSREGSSTDTQYF	TGTGCCAGTAGTAGGGAGGGATCAAGCACAGATACGCAGTATTTT
-	TRBV18	TRBJ1-1	-	CASSREGGTEAFF	TGTGCCAGCTCCCGAGAAGGGGGCACTGAAGCTTTCTTT
TRBD1	TRBV6-6	TRBJ2-5	-	CASSYSDRDQETQYF	TGTGCCAGCAGTTACTCAGACAGGGATCAAGAGACCCAGTACTTC
TRBD1	TRBV6-6	TRBJ2-7	-	CASSLGQGVYEQYF	TGTGCCAGCAGTTTGGGCCAGGGGGTCTACGAGCAGTACTTC
TRBD2	TRBV5-1	TRBJ2-1	once	CASSSPRAGEHEQFF	TGCGCCAGCAGCTCCCCCCGGGCGGGAGAACATGAGCAGTTCTTC